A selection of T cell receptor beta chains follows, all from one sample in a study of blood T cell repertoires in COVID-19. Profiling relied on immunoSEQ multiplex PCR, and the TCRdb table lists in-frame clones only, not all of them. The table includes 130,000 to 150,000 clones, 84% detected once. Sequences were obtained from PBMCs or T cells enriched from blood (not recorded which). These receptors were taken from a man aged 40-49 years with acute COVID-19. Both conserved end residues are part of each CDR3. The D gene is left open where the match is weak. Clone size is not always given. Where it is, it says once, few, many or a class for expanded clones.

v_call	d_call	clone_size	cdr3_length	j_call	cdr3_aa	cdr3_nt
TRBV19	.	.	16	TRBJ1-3	CASQIPGHLSGNTIYF	TGTGCCAGTCAAATCCCGGGACACCTCTCTGGAAACACCATATATTTT
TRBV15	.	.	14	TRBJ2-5	CATSRVVTEGTQYF	TGTGCCACCAGCAGAGTAGTAACAGAAGGGACCCAGTACTTC
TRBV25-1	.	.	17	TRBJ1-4	CASSGGGYGTQEEKLFF	TGTGCCAGCAGTGGGGGGGGGTACGGGACCCAGGAGGAAAAACTGTTTTTT
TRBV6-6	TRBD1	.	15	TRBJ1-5	CASSRGQGTNQPQHF	TGTGCCAGCAGCCGAGGACAGGGGACGAATCAGCCCCAGCATTTT
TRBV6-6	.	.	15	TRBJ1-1	CASSREGGANTEAFF	TGTGCCAGCAGCCGGGAGGGGGGGGCCAACACTGAAGCTTTCTTT
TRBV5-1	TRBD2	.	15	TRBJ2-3	CASSLDPSGADTQYF	TGCGCCAGCAGCTTGGACCCTAGCGGGGCAGATACGCAGTATTTT
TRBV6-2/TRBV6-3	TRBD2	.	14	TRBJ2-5	CASSSSGGGKTQYF	TGTGCCAGCAGTTCTAGCGGGGGAGGGAAGACCCAGTACTTC
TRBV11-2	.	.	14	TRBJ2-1	CASSFRQVGNEQFF	TGTGCCAGCAGCTTCCGACAGGTTGGCAATGAGCAGTTCTTC
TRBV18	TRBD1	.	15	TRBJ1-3	CASSPQGDAGNTIYF	TGTGCCAGCTCACCCCAGGGGGATGCTGGAAACACCATATATTTT
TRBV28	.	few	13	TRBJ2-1	CASSSPGTTEQFF	TGTGCCAGCAGTTCGCCTGGGACAACTGAGCAGTTCTTC